These T cell receptor beta chains were read from a single sample in a study of cytomegalovirus exposure and HLA in healthy donors. Clones were read by immunoSEQ multiplex PCR, and TCRdb kept only the in-frame ones, dropping some. The top ten clones hold approximately 30% of a sample with some 130,000 clones, approximately 84% of them seen once. Sequencing used PBMCs. Receptors were obtained from a man under 40 in good health and CMV-seropositive. The CDR3 runs from the conserved cysteine through the conserved F or W. The order of the fields is V gene, D gene, clone size, J gene, CDR3 protein, CDR3 DNA. D genes are given only for firm matches. A row's size may be missing; if present it is once, few, many or a size class.

v_gene: TRBV7-9
d_gene: TRBD1
abundance: NA
j_gene: TRBJ2-7
CDR3aa: CASSSFRGPSYEQYF
CDR3nt: TGTGCCAGCAGCTCCTTCAGGGGGCCCTCCTACGAGCAGTACTTC

v_gene: TRBV7-6
d_gene: NA
abundance: NA
j_gene: TRBJ2-1
CDR3aa: CASSLDRTSNNEQFF
CDR3nt: TGTGCCAGCAGCTTAGACCGTACCAGTAACAATGAGCAGTTCTTC

v_gene: TRBV12-5
d_gene: TRBD2
abundance: NA
j_gene: TRBJ2-1
CDR3aa: CASGLATSAEQFF
CDR3nt: TGTGCTAGTGGTTTGGCAACTAGCGCCGAGCAGTTCTTC

v_gene: TRBV29-1
d_gene: TRBD1
abundance: NA
j_gene: TRBJ2-7
CDR3aa: CSAKAGTGINEQYF
CDR3nt: TGCAGCGCCAAAGCTGGGACAGGGATCAACGAGCAGTACTTC

v_gene: TRBV6-6
d_gene: NA
abundance: NA
j_gene: TRBJ2-7
CDR3aa: CASPYPGGPSYEQYF
CDR3nt: TGTGCCAGCCCTTACCCAGGGGGGCCCTCCTACGAGCAGTACTTC

v_gene: TRBV7-6
d_gene: TRBD2
abundance: few
j_gene: TRBJ2-7
CDR3aa: CASSESGGYEQYF
CDR3nt: TGTGCCAGCAGCGAAAGCGGGGGCTACGAGCAGTACTTC

v_gene: TRBV18
d_gene: NA
abundance: NA
j_gene: TRBJ2-7
CDR3aa: CASSGGLNYEQYF
CDR3nt: TGTGCCAGCTCAGGGGGACTCAACTACGAGCAGTACTTC

v_gene: TRBV4-3
d_gene: TRBD1
abundance: NA
j_gene: TRBJ2-1
CDR3aa: CASSRQGGSYNEQFF
CDR3nt: TGCGCCAGCAGCCGACAGGGGGGCTCCTACAATGAGCAGTTCTTC

v_gene: TRBV5-4
d_gene: TRBD1
abundance: NA
j_gene: TRBJ1-2
CDR3aa: CASSRDRTYGYTF
CDR3nt: TGTGCCAGCAGCCGGGACAGGACCTATGGCTACACCTTC

v_gene: TRBV2
d_gene: NA
abundance: NA
j_gene: TRBJ1-1
CDR3aa: CASKREGVLNTEAFF
CDR3nt: TGTGCCAGCAAGAGGGAGGGGGTCCTGAACACTGAAGCTTTCTTT

v_gene: TRBV6-6
d_gene: TRBD1
abundance: NA
j_gene: TRBJ1-2
CDR3aa: CASSSSGQGANYGYTF
CDR3nt: TGTGCCAGCAGTTCGTCCGGGCAGGGGGCTAACTATGGCTACACCTTC

v_gene: TRBV11-3
d_gene: NA
abundance: few
j_gene: TRBJ1-1
CDR3aa: CASSLGAGTEAFF
CDR3nt: TGTGCCAGCAGCTTAGGGGCGGGAACTGAAGCTTTCTTT

v_gene: TRBV5-6
d_gene: NA
abundance: NA
j_gene: TRBJ1-2
CDR3aa: CASSLASRNYGYTF
CDR3nt: TGTGCCAGCAGCTTGGCCTCGAGAAACTATGGCTACACCTTC

v_gene: TRBV2
d_gene: TRBD2
abundance: NA
j_gene: TRBJ2-1
CDR3aa: CASSDSGGAYNEQFF
CDR3nt: TGTGCCAGCAGTGACAGCGGGGGGGCCTACAATGAGCAGTTCTTC

v_gene: TRBV2
d_gene: TRBD2
abundance: NA
j_gene: TRBJ2-7
CDR3aa: CASHPGSSGRSYEQYF
CDR3nt: TGTGCCAGCCACCCCGGGAGCTCCGGGAGGTCCTACGAGCAGTACTTC

v_gene: TRBV6-4
d_gene: NA
abundance: NA
j_gene: TRBJ1-1
CDR3aa: CASSVRQGGTEAFF
CDR3nt: TGTGCCAGCAGTGTCCGTCAGGGAGGAACTGAAGCTTTCTTT

v_gene: TRBV15
d_gene: NA
abundance: once
j_gene: TRBJ2-1
CDR3aa: CATSNQLKGSYNEQFF
CDR3nt: TGTGCCACCAGCAATCAACTAAAGGGGTCCTACAATGAGCAGTTCTTC

v_gene: TRBV10-2
d_gene: NA
abundance: NA
j_gene: TRBJ2-3
CDR3aa: CASSGGDSTDTQYF
CDR3nt: TGCGCCAGCAGTGGGGGAGATAGTACAGATACGCAGTATTTT

v_gene: TRBV18
d_gene: NA
abundance: NA
j_gene: TRBJ1-5
CDR3aa: CASSPPGDRGSQPQHF
CDR3nt: TGTGCCAGCTCACCACCAGGCGACAGAGGCTCTCAGCCCCAGCATTTT

v_gene: TRBV5-4
d_gene: NA
abundance: NA
j_gene: TRBJ1-1
CDR3aa: CASSKTENTEAFF
CDR3nt: TGTGCCAGCAGCAAGACAGAGAACACTGAAGCTTTCTTT

v_gene: TRBV6-5
d_gene: TRBD1
abundance: once
j_gene: TRBJ2-1
CDR3aa: CASSSDRGQFF
CDR3nt: TGTGCCAGCAGTTCCGACAGGGGGCAGTTCTTC

v_gene: TRBV2
d_gene: NA
abundance: few
j_gene: TRBJ1-2
CDR3aa: CASSDTVLRGYTF
CDR3nt: TGTGCCAGCAGTGATACAGTACTTCGTGGCTACACCTTC

v_gene: TRBV5-1
d_gene: NA
abundance: many
j_gene: TRBJ2-2
CDR3aa: CASSFQGFAGELFF
CDR3nt: TGCGCCAGCAGCTTCCAGGGGTTCGCCGGGGAGCTGTTTTTT

v_gene: TRBV10-1
d_gene: TRBD1
abundance: NA
j_gene: TRBJ2-3
CDR3aa: CASSPTGASTDTQYF
CDR3nt: TGCGCCAGCAGTCCGACAGGGGCTAGCACAGATACGCAGTATTTT

v_gene: TRBV29-1
d_gene: NA
abundance: NA
j_gene: TRBJ2-4
CDR3aa: CSVGGRLAKNIQYF
CDR3nt: TGCAGCGTTGGGGGGAGGCTAGCCAAAAACATTCAGTACTTC

v_gene: TRBV6-1
d_gene: NA
abundance: NA
j_gene: TRBJ1-3
CDR3aa: CASTPGDSGNTIYF
CDR3nt: TGTGCCAGCACTCCCGGGGACTCTGGAAACACCATATATTTT

v_gene: TRBV6-1
d_gene: NA
abundance: NA
j_gene: TRBJ1-1
CDR3aa: CASSEEVGGSRAFF
CDR3nt: TGTGCCAGCAGTGAAGAAGTCGGGGGGTCGAGGGCTTTCTTT

v_gene: TRBV5-1
d_gene: NA
abundance: NA
j_gene: TRBJ1-2
CDR3aa: CASSSRTAPTAGYTF
CDR3nt: TGCGCCAGCAGCTCCCGGACAGCGCCCACAGCGGGCTACACCTTC

v_gene: TRBV7-7
d_gene: NA
abundance: NA
j_gene: TRBJ2-7
CDR3aa: CASSLDLGNSYEQYF
CDR3nt: TGTGCCAGCAGCTTAGATCTCGGGAACTCCTACGAGCAGTACTTC

v_gene: TRBV5-1
d_gene: NA
abundance: NA
j_gene: TRBJ2-7
CDR3aa: CASSETKGQYF
CDR3nt: TGCGCCAGCAGCGAGACTAAGGGGCAGTACTTC

v_gene: TRBV27
d_gene: NA
abundance: NA
j_gene: TRBJ2-7
CDR3aa: CASSFFRGTSYEQYF
CDR3nt: TGTGCCAGCAGTTTTTTCCGTGGCACCTCCTACGAGCAGTACTTC

v_gene: TRBV19
d_gene: TRBD1
abundance: NA
j_gene: TRBJ1-4
CDR3aa: CASRAPGGHEKLFF
CDR3nt: TGTGCCAGTAGAGCCCCAGGGGGGCATGAAAAACTGTTTTTT

v_gene: TRBV7-9
d_gene: TRBD1
abundance: NA
j_gene: TRBJ1-2
CDR3aa: CASSVIDRERNGYTF
CDR3nt: TGTGCCAGCAGCGTCATCGACAGGGAACGGAATGGCTACACCTTC

v_gene: TRBV5-1
d_gene: NA
abundance: NA
j_gene: TRBJ2-7
CDR3aa: CASSLGDSTTREQYF
CDR3nt: TGCGCCAGCAGCTTGGGAGACTCAACTACCCGGGAGCAGTACTTC

v_gene: TRBV7-2
d_gene: TRBD1
abundance: NA
j_gene: TRBJ1-4
CDR3aa: CASSAPTGVNEKLFF
CDR3nt: TGTGCCAGCAGCGCCCCTACAGGGGTTAATGAAAAACTGTTTTTT

v_gene: TRBV18
d_gene: NA
abundance: NA
j_gene: TRBJ2-1
CDR3aa: CASSPVRGRNEQFF
CDR3nt: TGTGCCAGCTCACCCGTCAGGGGAAGAAATGAGCAGTTCTTC

v_gene: TRBV5-1
d_gene: NA
abundance: NA
j_gene: TRBJ1-1
CDR3aa: CASSLVSGKPEAFF
CDR3nt: TGCGCCAGCAGCTTGGTTTCGGGAAAACCTGAAGCTTTCTTT

v_gene: TRBV7-2
d_gene: TRBD1
abundance: NA
j_gene: TRBJ1-5
CDR3aa: CASSLTGGNQPQHF
CDR3nt: TGTGCCAGCAGCTTGACAGGGGGTAATCAGCCCCAGCATTTT

v_gene: TRBV14
d_gene: TRBD2
abundance: NA
j_gene: TRBJ2-1
CDR3aa: CASSQYRRGVAYNEQFF
CDR3nt: TGTGCCAGCAGCCAGTATCGCCGGGGGGTCGCCTACAATGAGCAGTTCTTC

v_gene: TRBV30
d_gene: TRBD1
abundance: NA
j_gene: TRBJ1-5
CDR3aa: CAWRATGGYQPQHF
CDR3nt: TGTGCCTGGAGAGCGACAGGGGGATATCAGCCCCAGCATTTT

v_gene: TRBV7-9
d_gene: TRBD1
abundance: NA
j_gene: TRBJ2-2
CDR3aa: CASSLGTGPNTGELFF
CDR3nt: TGTGCCAGCAGCTTAGGGACAGGGCCAAACACCGGGGAGCTGTTTTTT

v_gene: TRBV28
d_gene: NA
abundance: NA
j_gene: TRBJ1-3
CDR3aa: CASSYRVSGNTIYF
CDR3nt: TGTGCCAGCAGTTACAGGGTCTCTGGAAACACCATATATTTT

v_gene: TRBV7-2
d_gene: NA
abundance: NA
j_gene: TRBJ1-2
CDR3aa: CASTPGGFNYGYTF
CDR3nt: TGTGCCAGCACCCCGGGAGGGTTTAACTATGGCTACACCTTC

v_gene: TRBV18
d_gene: TRBD1
abundance: NA
j_gene: TRBJ2-7
CDR3aa: CASSPGQGGSYEQYF
CDR3nt: TGTGCCAGCTCACCCGGACAGGGGGGCTCCTACGAGCAGTACTTC

v_gene: TRBV5-1
d_gene: NA
abundance: once
j_gene: TRBJ1-2
CDR3aa: CASSLGGLGDHYGYTF
CDR3nt: TGCGCCAGCAGCTTGGGGGGGCTCGGGGATCACTATGGCTACACCTTC

v_gene: TRBV25-1
d_gene: TRBD1
abundance: NA
j_gene: TRBJ2-1
CDR3aa: CASSEWWGVDRGHNEQFF
CDR3nt: TGTGCCAGCAGTGAATGGTGGGGCGTGGACAGGGGCCACAATGAGCAGTTCTTC

v_gene: TRBV7-8
d_gene: NA
abundance: NA
j_gene: TRBJ2-7
CDR3aa: CASRPGSNPYEQYF
CDR3nt: TGTGCCAGCAGGCCCGGGAGTAACCCTTACGAGCAGTACTTC

v_gene: TRBV4-3
d_gene: NA
abundance: NA
j_gene: TRBJ1-5
CDR3aa: CASSQGAGDAQPQHF
CDR3nt: TGCGCCAGCAGCCAAGGAGCAGGGGACGCTCAGCCCCAGCATTTT

v_gene: TRBV5-4
d_gene: NA
abundance: NA
j_gene: TRBJ2-7
CDR3aa: CASPTGSDEQYF
CDR3nt: TGTGCCAGCCCAACAGGGAGCGACGAGCAGTACTTC

v_gene: TRBV7-8
d_gene: NA
abundance: NA
j_gene: TRBJ1-5
CDR3aa: CASSAGSPNQPQHF
CDR3nt: TGTGCCAGCAGCGCGGGGTCCCCAAATCAGCCCCAGCATTTT

v_gene: TRBV28
d_gene: NA
abundance: NA
j_gene: TRBJ2-1
CDR3aa: CASSFRTMSRNEQFF
CDR3nt: TGTGCCAGCAGTTTCCGGACTATGAGTAGGAATGAGCAGTTCTTC

v_gene: TRBV10-3
d_gene: TRBD1
abundance: NA
j_gene: TRBJ1-2
CDR3aa: CAISLQGNYGYTF
CDR3nt: TGTGCCATCAGTTTACAGGGGAACTATGGCTACACCTTC

v_gene: TRBV6-1
d_gene: NA
abundance: NA
j_gene: TRBJ2-7
CDR3aa: CASSELYRAWEQYF
CDR3nt: TGTGCCAGCAGTGAATTATACAGGGCGTGGGAGCAGTACTTC

v_gene: TRBV5-1
d_gene: NA
abundance: once
j_gene: TRBJ2-5
CDR3aa: CASSLVQGQETQYF
CDR3nt: TGCGCCAGCAGCTTGGTCCAGGGCCAAGAGACCCAGTACTTC

v_gene: TRBV5-1
d_gene: TRBD1
abundance: once
j_gene: TRBJ2-1
CDR3aa: CASSLDRAGGSGEQFF
CDR3nt: TGCGCCAGCAGCTTGGATAGGGCAGGGGGATCGGGTGAGCAGTTCTTC